Listed below are T cell receptor beta chains from one sample, sequenced in a study of control samples from healthy donors and cancer patients. The method was immunoSEQ multiplex PCR; TCRdb's version includes in-frame clones alone and lacks a portion of them. The sample lists roughly 130,000 clones, around 85% occurring once. Sequences were obtained from blood. The origin of the receptors is a woman under 40 in good health. Both conserved end residues are trimmed from each CDR3. The order of the fields is V gene, CDR3 length, J gene, D gene, CDR3 protein. The D gene is left open where the match is weak.

V: TRBV9
length: 10
J: TRBJ1-2
D: -
CDR3: ASSVAEDGYT

V: TRBV11-2
length: 12
J: TRBJ2-3
D: TRBD2
CDR3: ASRRLAGPLTQY

V: TRBV19
length: 13
J: TRBJ1-5
D: -
CDR3: ASSPRGGSNQPQH

V: TRBV7-9
length: 14
J: TRBJ2-7
D: TRBD1
CDR3: ASSLRLDRGIYEQY

V: TRBV19
length: 12
J: TRBJ2-1
D: TRBD2
CDR3: ASSMGGVGAGQF

V: TRBV24-1
length: 12
J: TRBJ1-5
D: -
CDR3: ATSKAASNQPQH

V: TRBV24-1
length: 12
J: TRBJ2-7
D: -
CDR3: ATSDLRKQYEQY

V: TRBV30
length: 13
J: TRBJ2-1
D: TRBD2
CDR3: AWSRLAGPYNEQF

V: TRBV7-8
length: 10
J: TRBJ2-2
D: -
CDR3: ASRPGGGELF

V: TRBV14
length: 12
J: TRBJ1-2
D: -
CDR3: ASSHTAARDGYT

V: TRBV5-1
length: 14
J: TRBJ2-1
D: TRBD2
CDR3: ASSLGLAGAVNEQF

V: TRBV6-6
length: 13
J: TRBJ2-3
D: -
CDR3: ASSQRSASTDTQY

V: TRBV7-2
length: 13
J: TRBJ2-1
D: -
CDR3: ASSPGLPNVNEQF

V: TRBV11-2
length: 17
J: TRBJ2-2
D: TRBD2
CDR3: ASSTAGTSGTTNTGELF

V: TRBV7-2
length: 14
J: TRBJ2-1
D: TRBD2
CDR3: ASSPIGTSKGNEQF

V: TRBV5-1
length: 11
J: TRBJ2-7
D: -
CDR3: ASSLMGQHEQY

V: TRBV28
length: 13
J: TRBJ2-1
D: TRBD1
CDR3: ASSLPGQVYNEQF

V: TRBV5-1
length: 10
J: TRBJ1-1
D: -
CDR3: ASFLNRGEAF

V: TRBV5-1
length: 13
J: TRBJ1-1
D: TRBD1
CDR3: ASSVSTGVNAEAF

V: TRBV6-5
length: 13
J: TRBJ2-2
D: TRBD2
CDR3: ASRVLAGVDGELF

V: TRBV6-5
length: 13
J: TRBJ2-7
D: TRBD2
CDR3: ASSYSPGGPLEQY